The clone carrying this TCR beta chain was counted once. No antigen is known for it. TCRdb keeps only in-frame clones here, not all; method: immunoSEQ multiplex PCR. The table shows 2 million or so clones, with 95% occurring only once. This specimen belongs to a study of shared clonotypes between healthy human individuals. Study-wide points: The study found lower generation probabilities in non-shared clonotypes than in those shared by all four donors.

The CDR3 consists of 18 residues. Germline values: CDR1 SGHNT, CDR2 YYREEE (reference sequence). J was trimmed by 2 bases and V by 5 bases; bases with no gene match: 12. This receptor was identified in a man aged 18-30 years in good health. This chain links TRBV5-4 with TRBJ2-3; 12 bases fit TRBD1. Source material: naive CD4+ T cells sorted from blood. As for subset: CD45RA+ positively selected. CDR3 sequence reads: CASRPRDRGQLVTDTQYF. CDR3 bases: TGTGCCAGCAGACCCCGGGACAGGGGGCAGTTGGTCACAGATACGCAGTATTTT.